This TCR beta chain was found in a study of naive and memory T cell subsets. Germline lookup yields CDR1 DFQATT and CDR2 SNEGSKA (reference sequence). V was shortened by 1 base and J by 0 bases, with 9 bases between the two germline ends. The CDR3 sequence is 14 residues long. Notes on the study in general: Expression changes during T cell differentiation may affect RNA-based TCR counts. Over 90% of naive TCR sequences appeared only once, unlike memory subsets.

Two oligonucleotides, mixed equimolar, formed the beta constant-region primer covering TRBC1 and TRBC2. MiXCR was run by TCRdb on the UMI-ligation and nested PCR reads, yielding one entry per CDR3 protein. The data contain roughly 98,000 distinct CDR3 sequences, more than 6.5% of them singletons. This clonotype occurred many times. Its matching antigen is unknown. This chain uses TRBV20-1 with TRBJ1-2; the D is unclear. The sequenced material came from central memory CD4+ T cells from blood. This clonotype was sampled from a human donor in good health. CDR3 sequence (DNA): TGCAGTGCTAGAGGAGGCCTCGCTAACTATGGCTACACCTTC. The encoded protein is CSARGGLANYGYTF.